Listed below are T cell receptor beta chains from one sample, sequenced in a study of blood T cell repertoires in COVID-19. Sequencing was performed with immunoSEQ multiplex PCR; in TCRdb, only in-frame clones are kept and a portion is missing. Of approximately 67,000 clones listed, 91% are singletons. What was sequenced was peripheral blood. These receptors all come from a human donor in a cohort sampled during active COVID-19. CDR3s include the opening cysteine and the closing phenylalanine or tryptophan. D genes are given only for firm matches. Clone sizes are given selectively: once, few, many, or a class where the clone is expanded.

TRBV28,-,TRBJ1-4,-,CASSLSGTATNEKLFF,TGTGCCAGCAGTTTAAGCGGGACTGCAACTAATGAAAAACTGTTTTTT
TRBV30,-,TRBJ2-7,few,CAWSVGGYEQYF,TGTGCCTGGAGTGTAGGGGGCTACGAGCAGTACTTC
TRBV19,-,TRBJ1-5,-,CASSNDGQFNQPQHF,TGTGCCAGTAGTAACGACGGACAGTTCAATCAGCCCCAGCATTTT
TRBV11-3,-,TRBJ2-2,-,CASSLNTVNTGELFF,TGTGCCAGCAGCTTAAACACCGTGAACACCGGGGAGCTGTTTTTT
TRBV30,-,TRBJ1-5,-,CAWSGSRTGRESQPQHF,TGTGCCTGGAGCGGGAGTCGAACGGGGAGGGAGAGTCAGCCCCAGCATTTT
TRBV7-2,TRBD2,TRBJ2-7,-,CASSLKLAGALGEQYF,TGTGCCAGCAGCTTAAAACTAGCGGGAGCCTTGGGGGAGCAGTACTTC
TRBV6-6,TRBD2,TRBJ2-7,once,CASSLLGGGTYEQYF,TGTGCCAGCAGTCTCCTTGGCGGGGGGACCTACGAGCAGTACTTC
TRBV5-1,-,TRBJ1-3,once,CASSLGPADSGNTIYF,TGCGCCAGCAGCTTGGGTCCAGCGGACTCTGGAAACACCATATATTTT
TRBV3-1/TRBV3-2,-,TRBJ2-2,-,CASSPGEYTGELFF,TGTGCCAGCAGCCCCGGGGAGTACACCGGGGAGCTGTTTTTT
TRBV4-3,TRBD2,TRBJ2-1,-,CASSQDLVGLAGYNEQFF,TGCGCCAGCAGCCAAGATTTAGTAGGGCTAGCGGGATACAATGAGCAGTTCTTC
TRBV5-4,-,TRBJ1-3,-,CASSTDSSGNTIYF,TGTGCCAGCAGCACGGACAGCTCTGGAAACACCATATATTTT
TRBV7-9,-,TRBJ2-1,-,CASSFPGDPHNEQFF,TGTGCCAGCAGCTTCCCGGGGGACCCCCACAATGAGCAGTTCTTC
TRBV24-1,-,TRBJ1-5,few,CATSEGGTRLSNQPQHF,TGTGCCACCAGTGAGGGGGGGACAAGGCTGAGCAATCAGCCCCAGCATTTT
TRBV3-1/TRBV3-2,-,TRBJ1-5,-,CASSQDSQPQHF,TGTGCCAGCAGCCAAGACTCTCAGCCCCAGCATTTT
TRBV4-3,TRBD2,TRBJ2-1,-,CASSQDAASGLHLF,TGCGCCAGCAGCCAAGATGCGGCTAGCGGACTCCACCTCTTC
TRBV19,-,TRBJ2-3,-,CASSTQGSDTQYF,TGTGCCAGTAGTACACAGGGTTCAGATACGCAGTATTTT
TRBV5-8,TRBD1,TRBJ1-3,-,CASSLTTGAGNTIYF,TGTGCCAGCAGCTTAACCACAGGGGCTGGAAACACCATATATTTT
TRBV7-2,-,TRBJ1-3,-,CASSPGTFSGNTIYF,TGTGCCAGCAGCCCAGGGACATTCTCTGGAAACACCATATATTTT
TRBV7-2,TRBD2,TRBJ2-1,-,CASSAPTSGSYNEQFF,TGTGCCAGCAGCGCCCCAACTAGCGGCTCCTACAATGAGCAGTTCTTC
TRBV5-1,TRBD1,TRBJ1-2,-,CASNFQRDREGYGYTF,TGCGCCAGCAACTTCCAACGGGACAGGGAAGGGTATGGCTACACCTTC
TRBV23-1,TRBD1,TRBJ2-1,-,CASSEDLQGLGSYNEQFF,TGCGCCAGCAGTGAGGATCTACAGGGGTTGGGCTCCTACAATGAGCAGTTCTTC
TRBV19,TRBD1,TRBJ2-3,-,CASRSRDSSTDTQYF,TGTGCCAGTAGGAGCCGGGACAGCAGCACAGATACGCAGTATTTT